A single sample gave rise to the 14 T cell receptor beta chains below, sequenced in a study of T-cell memory formation after mild COVID-19 (dated by TCRdb to the early 2020s). The library was obtained by 5' RACE. The reads were generated on an Illumina NovaSeq 6000. Using fastp trimming at Q25 and MiXCR clonotype assembly, TCRdb reanalyzed the public sequencing data and kept in-frame beta chains. Under each unique CDR3 protein, matching rows form one entry showing the most common genes and DNA. The sample records under 150,000 distinct CDR3 sequences, 22% of which are singletons. Approximately 40% of the sample is in the top ten clones. The sequencing sample was made of PBMCs or a T cell subset sorted from them (not recorded which). Every receptor here comes from a man between 18 and 35 years old who had mild COVID-19 (a few samples of this study predate the infection). The sample titles of this study are shuffled in the database, so cell type and time point are left out; the donor was told from shared clones.

The chain combines TRBV20-1 with TRBJ2-7; D is unclear. There are 15 residues in the CDR3. V was shortened by 3 bases and J by 0 bases, with 15 bases between the two germline ends. CDR1 and CDR2 (germline): DFQATT, SNEGSKA (reference sequence). As DNA, the CDR3 is TGCAGTGCTAGTAACGCTGGGCAGAGCTCCTACGAGCAGTACGTC. Amino acids: CSASNAGQSSYEQYV.

This clonotype was detected a few times. The chain carries TRBV27 and TRBJ2-1; 8 positions agree with TRBD2. Looked up from germline, CDR1 is MNHEY and CDR2 is SMNVEV (reference sequence). Germline trimming cut 6 bases from V and 4 bases from J; bases unmatched to any gene: 14. This CDR3 contains 17 residues. CDR3 sequence (DNA): TGTGCCAGCAGAAAGGGCGGGGCGGGGGGCCCTTACAATGAGCAGTTCTTC. Protein: CASRKGGAGGPYNEQFF.

This clonotype turned up a few times. A read error may account for a junction end that differs from germline. The chain joins TRBV7-7 to TRBJ2-1, with 12 bases fitting TRBD2. Germline CDR1 and CDR2: SSHAT and FNYEAQ (reference sequence). The CDR3 totals 17 residues. The CDR3 region is CASSPELLLAGGPEQFF. As DNA, the CDR3 is TGTGCTAGCAGCCCCGAGCTGTTACTAGCGGGGGGCCCTGAGCAGTTCTTC.

This clonotype has only a few counts. The DNA of the CDR3 is TGTGCCAGCAGTTTAGGGGAAGACTATGGCTACACCTTC. This translates into CASSLGEDYGYTF. The chain has TRBV6-2 or TRBV6-3 and TRBJ1-2; possibly TRBD1 for D (5 bases). CDR1 and CDR2 from the germline V gene are MNHEY and SVGEGT. The CDR3 extends over 13 amino acids. With 4 bases removed from V and 3 bases from J, the gap between germline ends came to 9 bases.

This clonotype was picked up a small number of times. CDR3 sequence: CASSVEVFADTQYF. The CDR3 region has the DNA TGTGCCAGCAGCGTAGAAGTGTTTGCAGATACGCAGTATTTT. This rearrangement joins TRBV9 to TRBJ2-3; D not resolved. Germline V gene data show CDR1 as SGDLS and CDR2 as YYNGEE. The V end was cut by 0 bases, the J end by 4 bases, with 9 bases between. The CDR3 totals 14 residues.

This clonotype was observed a few times. The chain employs TRBV20-1 and TRBJ2-1, with D possibly TRBD2 on 6 matching bases. CDR1 DFQATT and CDR2 SNEGSKA come from the germline V gene (reference sequence). The CDR3 runs to 14 residues. As DNA, the CDR3 is TGCCGAGTACGGGGGAGGTTATATTACAATGAGCAGTTCTTC. Its translation: CRVRGRLYYNEQFF.

V gene TRBV12-3 or TRBV12-4 combines with J gene TRBJ2-1; 7 bases align to TRBD2. With V trimmed by 4 bases and J by 6 bases, 9 bases remained unmatched. The CDR3 loop spans 15 amino acids. CDR3 loop: CASSSSGRAPNEQFF. The CDR3 DNA reads as TGTGCCAGCAGTTCCAGTGGGAGGGCCCCCAATGAGCAGTTCTTC.

The chain couples TRBV12-3 or TRBV12-4 to TRBJ1-1, with D maybe TRBD1 (5 bases). This CDR3 comprises 15 residues. V lost 7 bases and J 0 bases, leaving 15 bases between the germline ends. The CDR3 reads CASTPWGLMNTEAFF. The CDR3 region has the DNA TGTGCCAGCACCCCGTGGGGCCTAATGAACACTGAAGCTTTCTTT.

The table lists this clonotype with many counts. In nucleotides, the CDR3 is TGTGCCAGCAGTTTCCCTGGGGAGCTGTTTTTT. Translation gives CASSFPGELFF. V is TRBV12-3 or TRBV12-4 and J is TRBJ2-2; no reliable D call. V was shortened by 3 bases and J by 8 bases, with 4 bases between the two germline ends. The CDR3 runs to 11 residues.

This clonotype was counted a few times. This chain connects TRBV27 to TRBJ2-3; unclear D gene. Germline CDR1 reads MNHEY; CDR2 reads SMNVEV (reference sequence). CDR3 length: 16 residues. The ends were cut back, 5 bases at V and 0 bases at J, with 15 bases in the middle. CDR3 nucleotide sequence: TGTGCCAGCAGTCCCTGGACGGATTCTAGCACAGATACGCAGTATTTT. It is translated as CASSPWTDSSTDTQYF.

The rearrangement joins TRBV29-1 to TRBJ2-3; D may be TRBD2 (7 bases). V lost 0 bases to trimming and J lost 5 bases, with 15 bases between them. There are 15 residues in the CDR3. CDR1 SQVTM and CDR2 ANQGSEA come from the germline V gene. This CDR3 is CSVEDGRGGGDTQYF. The CDR3 nucleotides read TGCAGCGTTGAAGATGGGAGGGGGGGCGGAGATACGCAGTATTTT.

This clonotype has a handful of counts. The CDR3 protein is CSVFEGRNYGYTF. The DNA for the CDR3 is TGCAGCGTTTTTGAGGGGAGGAACTATGGCTACACCTTC. The chain joins TRBV29-1 to TRBJ1-2, with a weak D call TRBD1 (5 bases). The CDR3 runs 13 residues. The V gene's germline CDR1 is SQVTM and CDR2 ANQGSEA. V lost 5 bases and J 2 bases, leaving 12 bases between the germline ends.

The J gene is TRBJ1-2, the V gene TRBV18, with 9 bases matching TRBD1. The CDR3 is 15 amino acids. Germline-derived CDR1 and CDR2 are KGHSH and LQKENI. J lost 4 bases, V lost 6 bases, and 9 bases had no gene match. In DNA form, the CDR3 reads TGTGCCAGCTCCCCCGGGGACAGGGCCTCCTATGGCTACACCTTC. It encodes CASSPGDRASYGYTF.

This clonotype appeared a few times. J is TRBJ2-7 and V is TRBV5-1; D is tentatively TRBD1 or TRBD2 (5 bases each). Germline CDR1 SGHRS, CDR2 YFSETQ. The CDR3 sequence is 14 residues long. The V gene lost 4 bases and the J gene lost 3 bases, with 14 bases spanning the gap. The CDR3 coding sequence is TGCGCCAGCAGCCCCGGGGACCCGAGCTACGAGCAGTACGTC. Encoded protein: CASSPGDPSYEQYV.